One and the same sample provided the 12 T cell receptor beta chains below, sequenced in a study of beta chain features in type 1 diabetes. The authors reverse transcribed all of the isolated RNA, so sequencing captured expressed TCRB transcripts. The assay was immunoSEQ multiplex PCR, and TCRdb's table has in-frame clones only and misses some. The sample lists about 350,000 clones, 20% occurring once. Sequencing was carried out using naive CD4+ T cells from blood. These receptors were collected from a woman aged 18 to 35 in good health.

The V gene is TRBV6-5, the J gene TRBJ2-5; weak D call: TRBD1 (5 bases). Deletions cut 6 bases from V and 4 bases from J, with 15 bases between. Germline CDR1 reads MNHEY; CDR2 reads SVGAGI. The CDR3 totals 14 residues. CDR3 in amino acids: CASREYQGRETQYF. CDR3 sequence (DNA): TGTGCCAGCAGGGAATATCAGGGCCGAGAGACCCAGTACTTC.

The genes are TRBV5-6 and TRBJ2-1; D gene unclear. CDR1 is SGHDT and CDR2 is YYEEEE in the germline V gene. V lost 5 bases and J lost 0, with 15 bases in between. CDR3 length: 16 residues. The CDR3 nucleotides are TGTGCCAGCAGATCCCTGGCGGCAACCTCCTACAATGAGCAGTTCTTC. It yields the protein CASRSLAATSYNEQFF.

This clone was seen a few times. The chain is built from TRBV6-1 and TRBJ2-3; D uncertain. The CDR3 has 13 amino acids. Per germline, CDR1 MNHNS and CDR2 SASEGT. V lost 7 bases to trimming and J lost 1 base, with 9 bases between them. This CDR3 reads CASNSRGTDTQYF. CDR3 sequence (DNA): TGTGCCAGCAATAGTCGGGGCACAGATACGCAGTATTTT.

The table lists this clone with a few counts. V usage is TRBV6-6 and J usage is TRBJ1-1; 8 bases line up with TRBD1. The CDR3 extends over 12 amino acids. Germline CDR1 MNHNY, CDR2 SVGAGI (reference sequence). With V trimmed by 6 bases and J by 4 bases, 1 base remained unmatched. The CDR3 DNA is TGTGCCAGCAGGGACAGGGTCACTGAAGCTTTCTTT. This codes for CASRDRVTEAFF.

This clone was seen a handful of times. The chain couples TRBV10-3 to TRBJ1-1, with TRBD1 as a possible D gene (5 bases). Germline V CDR1 and CDR2: ENHRY, SYGVKD. V shed 0 bases and J shed 5 bases, with 10 bases lying between them. The CDR3 covers 14 residues. CDR3 in DNA: TGTGCCATCAGTGAGTCGCCAGGGTGGACTGAAGCTTTCTTT. It yields the protein CAISESPGWTEAFF.

V usage is TRBV25-1 and J usage is TRBJ1-1; the match to TRBD1 covers 7 bases. CDR1 and CDR2 from the germline V gene are MGHDK and SYGVNS. J lost 0 bases, V lost 5 bases, and 6 bases had no gene match. CDR3 length: 15 amino acids. In DNA form, the CDR3 reads TGTGCCAGCAGTCCTCAACAGGGGATGAACACTGAAGCTTTCTTT. This encodes CASSPQQGMNTEAFF.

In its sample, this clone was seen a few times. The chain has TRBV7-2 and TRBJ2-2; tentatively, D is TRBD1 (5 bases). Germline V lookup: CDR1 SGHTA, CDR2 FQGNSA. V was shortened by 1 base and J by 6 bases, with 12 bases between the two germline ends. The length of the CDR3 is 15 residues. CDR3 coding DNA: TGTGCCAGCAGCTTAGGGGGCGCGAAGTCCGGGGAGCTGTTTTTT. Translated: CASSLGGAKSGELFF. Variable domain in full (rest from reference TRBV7-2 and TRBJ2-2): GAGVSQSPSNKVTEKGKDVELRCDPISGHTALYWYRQSLGQGLEFLIYFQGNSAPDKSGLPSDRFSAERTGGSVSTLTIQRTQQEDSAVYLCASSLGGAKSGELFFGEGSRLTVL.

This clone came up a few times. V and J are TRBV5-1 and TRBJ2-7, with 10 bases matching TRBD2. Germline assignment: CDR1 SGHRS and CDR2 YFSETQ. The CDR3 is made up of 13 amino acids. The J segment lost 6 bases and the V segment lost 5 bases, leaving 5 bases of the junction unmatched. The CDR3 reads CASRDLAGGEQYF. CDR3 nucleotides: TGCGCCAGCAGAGATTTAGCGGGGGGCGAGCAGTACTTC.

J is TRBJ2-3 and V is TRBV4-1, with a possible D match to TRBD2 (5 bases). V shed 4 bases and J shed 5 bases, with 10 bases lying between them. CDR1 MGHRA and CDR2 YSYEKL come from the germline V gene. The CDR3 covers 13 residues. The CDR3 reads CASSPLGRDTQYF. CDR3 sequence (DNA): TGCGCCAGCAGCCCCCTGGGGAGAGATACGCAGTATTTT.

This clone was found once. The CDR3 loop reads CASSLLAGSTDTQYF. DNA of the CDR3: TGCGCCAGCAGCCTACTAGCGGGCAGCACAGATACGCAGTATTTT. The chain employs TRBV4-1 and TRBJ2-3, with TRBD2 identical over 9 bases. The CDR3 runs 15 residues. Germline CDR1 reads MGHRA; CDR2 reads YSYEKL. With 4 bases clipped from V and 0 bases from J, the junction kept 2 bases outside the gene matches.

The chain carries TRBV29-1 and TRBJ2-3; 8 bases fit TRBD1. The CDR3 is 16 residues long. J lost 0 bases, V lost 0 bases, and 5 bases had no gene match. The V gene's germline CDR1 is SQVTM and CDR2 ANQGSEA. In DNA form, the CDR3 reads TGCAGCGTTGAAGAGTGGACAGGGCCTAGCACAGATACGCAGTATTTT. Protein sequence: CSVEEWTGPSTDTQYF.

The rearrangement links TRBV18 to TRBJ2-7; 11 positions match TRBD1. This CDR3 is built from 15 residues. J lost 5 bases, V lost 6 bases, and 9 bases had no gene match. The V gene's germline CDR1 is KGHSH and CDR2 LQKENI. The CDR3 nucleotides are TGTGCCAGCTCCTCCGGGACAGGGGGAAAGGACGAGCAGTACTTC. It codes for CASSSGTGGKDEQYF.